The source of this TCR beta chain is a study of patients and donors after allogeneic stem cell transplantation. MiXCR, applied by TCRdb to the RT-PCR reads, yields one record per CDR3 protein. The data contain a few hundred thousand distinct CDR3 sequences, 13% to 15% of them singletons. Germline lookup yields CDR1 MNHNS and CDR2 SASEGT. V shed 10 bases and J shed 1 base, with 16 bases lying between them. The CDR3 has 14 residues. The TCR was taken from a human donor who was either an allogeneic HSCT recipient or a stem cell or donor lymphocyte infusion donor (not recorded which). It is not recorded whose cells these are; they may come from a transplant donor. The sample taken for sequencing was blood, either unsorted or a sorted T cell fraction (not recorded which). The V gene is TRBV6-1, the J gene TRBJ1-1, with a possible D match to TRBD1 (5 bases). The CDR3 loop is CATSSRAGNTEAFF. Here the CDR3 DNA reads TGTGCCACCTCGAGCAGGGCAGGGAACACTGAAGCTTTCTTT.